Listed here is a single TCR beta chain. The germline V gene has CDR1 KGHSY and CDR2 FQNENV. The CDR3 loop spans 15 amino acids. V dropped 4 bases and J dropped 4; count of bases not matched to a gene: 6. These data are taken from a study of cytomegalovirus exposure and HLA in healthy donors. Primers included in the PCR were 60 Vbeta and 13 Jbeta primers. Some clones are missing from TCRdb's copy, which holds only in-frame ones; the method was immunoSEQ multiplex PCR. The repertoire holds 90,000 to 140,000 clones, with around 80% as singletons. Sequencing was done on a sample of PBMCs. The source of this sequence is a man aged 18 to 35 in good health and CMV-seronegative. The J gene is TRBJ2-7, the V gene TRBV16, with 11 bases that match TRBD2. DNA for the CDR3: TGTGCCAGCAGCCCACCTCTAGCGGGAGGTTACGAGCAGTACTTC. The encoded protein is CASSPPLAGGYEQYF.